These 21 T cell receptor beta chains came from one sample sequenced in a study of blood T cell repertoires in COVID-19. The repertoire was sequenced with immunoSEQ multiplex PCR; TCRdb's copy has only in-frame clones and lacks some. This sample has over 70,000 clones; about nine tenths occur once, and the top ten carry roughly 6.3%. Sample: peripheral blood. These receptors all stem from a man younger than 35 with COVID-19, enrolled during active disease.

This clone has only a few counts. The CDR3 DNA reads as TGTGCCAGCAGCCAAGCAGAGTACGTTGGGGCGGGAGATACCGGGGAGCTGTTTTTT. Protein product: CASSQAEYVGAGDTGELFF. V and J are TRBV3-1 (or the pseudogene TRBV3-2) and TRBJ2-2; TRBD2 aligns across 7 bases. Germline V gives CDR1 LGHDT, CDR2 YNNKEL (reference sequence). The CDR3 spans 19 residues. Germline trimming cut 1 base from V and 5 bases from J; bases unmatched to any gene: 16.

The rearrangement uses TRBV19 and TRBJ1-4; 11 positions match TRBD1. The V gene end was trimmed by 6 bases and the J gene end by 7 bases; junction bases not matched to a gene: 13. The CDR3 has 17 residues. Germline assignment: CDR1 LNHDA and CDR2 SQIVND (reference sequence). The CDR3: CASRRGQGAQGGEKLFF. The DNA of the CDR3 is TGTGCCAGTAGGAGAGGACAGGGGGCCCAGGGGGGTGAAAAACTGTTTTTT. Combining the CDR3 with reference TRBV19 and TRBJ1-4 gives the whole variable domain DGGITQSPKYLFRKEGQNVTLSCEQNLNHDAMYWYRQDPGQGLRLIYYSQIVNDFQKGDIAEGYSVSREKKESFPLTVTSAQKNPTAFYLCASRRGQGAQGGEKLFFGSGTQLSVL.

The chain has TRBV5-8 and TRBJ1-1, with D possibly matching TRBD1 (6 bases). The germline V gene encodes CDR1 SGHTS and CDR2 YDEGEE. The CDR3 has 14 amino acids. With 0 bases removed from V and 1 base from J, the gap between germline ends came to 7 bases. Here the CDR3 reads CASSLGGPNTEAFF. Here the CDR3 DNA reads TGTGCCAGCAGCTTGGGGGGGCCGAACACTGAAGCTTTCTTT.

The V call is TRBV28, the J call TRBJ2-5, with a tentative D call TRBD2 (6 bases). V lost 3 bases to trimming and J lost 5 bases, with 7 bases between them. The CDR3 sequence is 12 residues long. Germline loops: CDR1 MDHEN, CDR2 SYDVKM. The CDR3 here is CASSFGGETQYF. DNA of the CDR3: TGTGCCAGCAGTTTTGGGGGGGAGACCCAGTACTTC.

This clone was observed once. As DNA, the CDR3 is TGTGCCACCAGCAGCGGACAGGGGGGTTACAATGAGCAGTTCTTC. This codes for CATSSGQGGYNEQFF. The chain employs TRBV15 and TRBJ2-1; 10 bases match TRBD1. The CDR3 covers 15 residues. Germline V CDR1 and CDR2: LNHNV, YYDKDF (reference sequence). J gave up 4 bases and V 3 bases, and 3 bases lay outside the gene matches.

The rearrangement uses TRBV6-5 and TRBJ2-6; no definite D call. The CDR3 is 13 residues long. Germline CDR1 and CDR2: MNHEY and SVGAGI. Trimming stripped 7 bases from V and 0 bases from J, with 4 bases between. The CDR3 sequence: CASTGSGANVLTF. DNA of the CDR3: TGTGCCAGCACGGGCTCTGGGGCCAACGTCCTGACTTTC.

The chain has TRBV9 and TRBJ2-6; the D gene is possibly TRBD1 (6 bases). V lost 0 bases, J lost 4 bases, and 14 bases lay in between. Per germline, CDR1 SGDLS and CDR2 YYNGEE. The CDR3 is made up of 17 amino acids. The CDR3 here is CASSVGQARGGANVLTF. The CDR3 coding sequence is TGTGCCAGCAGCGTAGGACAGGCGCGAGGAGGGGCCAACGTCCTGACTTTC. The whole variable domain, filled in from reference TRBV9 and TRBJ2-6, reads DSGVTQTPKHLITATGQRVTLRCSPRSGDLSVYWYQQSLDQGLQFLIQYYNGEERAKGNILERFSAQQFPDLHSELNLSSLELGDSALYFCASSVGQARGGANVLTFGAGSRLTVL.

V is TRBV13 and J is TRBJ2-1; 7 bases fit TRBD1. The V gene end was trimmed by 3 bases and the J gene end by 3 bases; junction bases not matched to a gene: 11. Germline V gives CDR1 PRHDT, CDR2 FYEKMQ (reference sequence). The CDR3 has 17 residues. The CDR3 DNA is TGTGCCAGCAGCTTTAGCTTCCGGGACAGACACTACAATGAGCAGTTCTTC. The encoded protein is CASSFSFRDRHYNEQFF.

The genes are TRBV12-5 and TRBJ2-1; tentatively, D is TRBD2 (5 bases). Trimming stripped 5 bases from V and 2 bases from J, with 7 bases between. The germline V gene encodes CDR1 LGHNT and CDR2 FRNRAP. The CDR3 covers 13 residues. Here the CDR3 DNA reads TGTGCTAGTGGTACGGGGACCTACAATGAGCAGTTCTTC. The encoded protein is CASGTGTYNEQFF.

This chain connects TRBV11-2 to TRBJ1-6; the match to TRBD1 covers 7 bases. Germline loops: CDR1 SGHAT, CDR2 FQNNGV. Unmatched junction bases numbered 9, after V lost 5 bases and J lost 8 bases. There are 15 residues in the CDR3. The DNA of the CDR3 is TGTGCCAGCAGCCCCCAACAGGGGTTGTATTCACCCCTCCACTTT. Its protein is CASSPQQGLYSPLHF. Looking up the rest from reference TRBV11-2 and TRBJ1-6 gives the full variable domain: EAGVAQSPRYKIIEKRQSVAFWCNPISGHATLYWYQQILGQGPKLLIQFQNNGVVDDSQLPKDRFSAERLKGVDSTLKIQPAKLEDSAVYLCASSPQQGLYSPLHFGNGTRLTVT.

The rearrangement joins TRBV24-1 to TRBJ2-2, with a tentative D call TRBD1 (5 bases). CDR3 length: 15 amino acids. The V end was cut by 3 bases, the J end by 8 bases, with 15 bases between. The germline V gene has CDR1 KGHDR and CDR2 SFDVKD. The CDR3, as DNA: TGTGCCACCAGTGATCCCGACAGACCTGGAGGGGAGCTGTTTTTT. Translating it yields CATSDPDRPGGELFF.

The gene calls are TRBV29-1 and TRBJ2-7, with D maybe TRBD2 (6 bases). The germline gives CDR1 SQVTM, CDR2 ANQGSEA. V shed 4 bases and J shed 0 bases, with 16 bases lying between them. The CDR3 loop spans 15 amino acids. The CDR3 nucleotides are TGCAGCGTTGTGAGTGGAGGGCTTGGCTCCTACGAGCAGTACTTC. Residues: CSVVSGGLGSYEQYF.

The gene calls are TRBV29-1 and TRBJ2-7; 7 positions agree with TRBD2. J lost 5 bases, V lost 1 base, and 11 bases had no gene match. Germline assignment: CDR1 SQVTM and CDR2 ANQGSEA. The length of the CDR3 is 15 residues. As DNA, the CDR3 is TGCAGCGTTGAAGTGTGGGCGGGAGCCCTCAACGAGCAGTACTTC. It translates to CSVEVWAGALNEQYF.

Only one count was recorded for this clone. The genes are TRBV27 and TRBJ2-7, with D maybe TRBD2 (5 bases). V was cut by 2 bases and J by 2 bases, with 13 bases left in between. This CDR3 has 15 residues. CDR1 and CDR2 (germline): MNHEY, SMNVEV (reference sequence). CDR3 DNA: TGTGCCAGCAGTTTAGATCTGAGCGGAGCCTACGAGCAGTACTTC. This sequence encodes CASSLDLSGAYEQYF.

The V call is TRBV4-3, the J call TRBJ2-1; D uncertain. Trimming pared 4 bases from V and 9 bases from J, leaving 13 bases between. Germline CDR1 LGHNA, CDR2 YSLEER. The CDR3 has 13 amino acids. The CDR3 region is CASSPARLAEQFF. The DNA for the CDR3 is TGCGCCAGCAGCCCAGCTAGGTTGGCTGAGCAGTTCTTC.

This clone was observed once. The genes are TRBV9 and TRBJ2-1; TRBD2 matches at 7 bases. CDR1 is SGDLS, CDR2 YYNGEE, per germline. V trimming: 4 bases; J trimming: 0 bases; junction bases outside the gene matches: 1. CDR3 length: 14 residues. Here the CDR3 DNA reads TGTGCCAGCAGCCCGGGGGGCTCCTACAATGAGCAGTTCTTC. Protein: CASSPGGSYNEQFF.

J is TRBJ2-7 and V is TRBV4-2; 8 nucleotides line up with TRBD2. Germline V gene sequence: CDR1 LGHNA, CDR2 YNFKEQ. CDR3 length equals 16 residues. V was pared by 1 base and J by 2 bases, with 7 bases of the junction left unmatched. In DNA, the CDR3 is TGTGCCAGCAGCCAAGGATCGGCGGGAGGAACCTACGAGCAGTACTTC. This codes for CASSQGSAGGTYEQYF.

This chain uses TRBV7-6 with TRBJ1-6, with 8 bases that match TRBD1. The CDR3 loop spans 17 amino acids. After removal of 5 bases from V and 6 bases from J, the junction contained 12 bases not matched to a gene. Germline-derived CDR1 and CDR2 are SGHVS and FNYEAQ. CDR3 in DNA: TGTGCCAGCAGCGCGCCGACGGGACAGGCATTTAATTCACCCCTCCACTTT. As protein: CASSAPTGQAFNSPLHF.

This clone was counted a single time. This chain links TRBV24-1 with TRBJ1-2; TRBD1 aligns across 10 bases. The CDR3 runs 15 residues. Per the germline V gene, CDR1 is KGHDR and CDR2 is SFDVKD. V lost 4 bases to trimming and J lost 8 bases; unmatched junction nucleotides: 9. This CDR3 reads CATSDPGQGSWGYTF. CDR3 DNA: TGTGCCACCAGTGACCCGGGACAGGGGAGTTGGGGCTACACCTTC.

The V call is TRBV6-6, the J call TRBJ2-7; D remains unclear. CDR3 length: 13 residues. The germline CDR1 and CDR2 sequences are MNHNY and SVGAGI (reference sequence). V was cut by 5 bases and J by 7 bases, with 15 bases left in between. CDR3 nucleotides: TGTGCCAGCAGTGCGACGGGTGGTGCGGAGCAGTACTTC. Translated, it gives CASSATGGAEQYF.

V usage is TRBV6-5 and J usage is TRBJ2-7; 10 positions match TRBD2. Germline loops: CDR1 MNHEY, CDR2 SVGAGI. V dropped 6 bases and J dropped 3; count of bases not matched to a gene: 5. The CDR3 is 14 residues long. CDR3 coding DNA: TGTGCCAGCAGCCTGACTAGCGGGCTCTACGAGCAGTACTTC. This encodes CASSLTSGLYEQYF.